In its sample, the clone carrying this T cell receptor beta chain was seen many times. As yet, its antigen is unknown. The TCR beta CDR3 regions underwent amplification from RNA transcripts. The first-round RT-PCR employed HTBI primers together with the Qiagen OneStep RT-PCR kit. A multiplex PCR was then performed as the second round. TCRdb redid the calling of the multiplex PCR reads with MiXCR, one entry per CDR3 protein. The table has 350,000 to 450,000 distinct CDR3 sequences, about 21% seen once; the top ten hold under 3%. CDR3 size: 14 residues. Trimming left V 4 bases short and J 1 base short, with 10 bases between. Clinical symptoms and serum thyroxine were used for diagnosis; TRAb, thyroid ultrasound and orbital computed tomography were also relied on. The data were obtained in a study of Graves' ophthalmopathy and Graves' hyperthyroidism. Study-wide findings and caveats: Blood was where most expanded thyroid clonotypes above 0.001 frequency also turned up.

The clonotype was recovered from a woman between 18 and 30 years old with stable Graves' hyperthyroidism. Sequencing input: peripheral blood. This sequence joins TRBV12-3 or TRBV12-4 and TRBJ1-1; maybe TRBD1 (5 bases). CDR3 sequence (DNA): TGTGCCAGCAGTTGGCAGGGACCGAACACTGAAGCTTTCTTT. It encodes CASSWQGPNTEAFF.